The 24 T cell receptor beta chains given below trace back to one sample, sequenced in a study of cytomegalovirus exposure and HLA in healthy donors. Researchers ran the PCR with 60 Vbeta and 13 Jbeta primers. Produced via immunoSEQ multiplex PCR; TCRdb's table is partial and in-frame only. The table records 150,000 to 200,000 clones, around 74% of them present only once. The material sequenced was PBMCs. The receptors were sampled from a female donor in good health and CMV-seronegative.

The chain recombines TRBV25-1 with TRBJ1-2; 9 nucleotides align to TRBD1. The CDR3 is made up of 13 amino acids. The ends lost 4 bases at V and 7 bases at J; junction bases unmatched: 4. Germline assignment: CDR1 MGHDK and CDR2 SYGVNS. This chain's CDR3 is CASSGDRGFGYTF. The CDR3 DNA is TGTGCCAGCAGTGGAGACAGGGGGTTTGGCTACACCTTC.

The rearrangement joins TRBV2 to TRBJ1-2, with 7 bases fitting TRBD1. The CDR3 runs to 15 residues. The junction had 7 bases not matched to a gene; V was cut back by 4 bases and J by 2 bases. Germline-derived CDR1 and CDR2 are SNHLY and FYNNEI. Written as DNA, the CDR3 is TGTGCCAGCAGTGGGAGAGGGGGCGCAAACTATGGCTACACCTTC. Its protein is CASSGRGGANYGYTF. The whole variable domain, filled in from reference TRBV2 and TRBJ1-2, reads EPEVTQTPSHQVTQMGQEVILRCVPISNHLYFYWYRQILGQKVEFLVSFYNNEISEKSEIFDDQFSVERPDGSNFTLKIRSTKLEDSAMYFCASSGRGGANYGYTFGSGTRLTVV.

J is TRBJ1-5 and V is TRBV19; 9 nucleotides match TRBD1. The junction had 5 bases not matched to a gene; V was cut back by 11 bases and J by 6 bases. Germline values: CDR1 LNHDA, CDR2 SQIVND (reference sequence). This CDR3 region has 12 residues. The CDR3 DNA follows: TGTGCCGGCGGGACAGGGAGTCAGCCCCAGCATTTT. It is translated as CAGGTGSQPQHF.

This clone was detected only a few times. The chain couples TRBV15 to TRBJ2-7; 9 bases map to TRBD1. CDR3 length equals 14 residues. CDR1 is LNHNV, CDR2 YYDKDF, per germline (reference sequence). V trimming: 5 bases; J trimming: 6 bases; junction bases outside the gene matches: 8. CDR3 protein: CATSFTGGAGEQYF. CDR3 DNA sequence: TGTGCCACCAGCTTTACAGGGGGCGCGGGCGAGCAGTACTTC. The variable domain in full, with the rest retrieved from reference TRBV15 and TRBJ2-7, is DAMVIQNPRYQVTQFGKPVTLSCSQTLNHNVMYWYQQKSSQAPKLLFHYYDKDFNNEADTPDNFQSRRPNTSFCFLDIRSPGLGDTAMYLCATSFTGGAGEQYFGPGTRLTVT.

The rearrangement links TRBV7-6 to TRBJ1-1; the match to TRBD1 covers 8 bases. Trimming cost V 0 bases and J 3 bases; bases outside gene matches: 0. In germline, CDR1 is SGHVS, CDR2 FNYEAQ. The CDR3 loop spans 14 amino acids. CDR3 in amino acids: CASSLAGQDTEAFF. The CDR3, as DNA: TGTGCCAGCAGCTTAGCGGGACAGGACACTGAAGCTTTCTTT.

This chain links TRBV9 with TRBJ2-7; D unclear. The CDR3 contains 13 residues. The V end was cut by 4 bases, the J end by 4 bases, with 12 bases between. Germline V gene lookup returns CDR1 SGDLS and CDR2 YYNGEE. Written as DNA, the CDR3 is TGTGCCAGCAGCCCCCGACTGAATTACGAGCAGTACTTC. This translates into CASSPRLNYEQYF.

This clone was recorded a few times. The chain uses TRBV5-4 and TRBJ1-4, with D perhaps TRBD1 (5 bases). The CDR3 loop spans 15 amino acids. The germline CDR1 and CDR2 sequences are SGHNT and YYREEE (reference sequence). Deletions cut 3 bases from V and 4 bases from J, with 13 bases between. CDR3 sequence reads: CASSSTTERNEKLFF. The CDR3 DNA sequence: TGTGCCAGCAGCTCGACGACAGAACGTAATGAAAAACTGTTTTTT.

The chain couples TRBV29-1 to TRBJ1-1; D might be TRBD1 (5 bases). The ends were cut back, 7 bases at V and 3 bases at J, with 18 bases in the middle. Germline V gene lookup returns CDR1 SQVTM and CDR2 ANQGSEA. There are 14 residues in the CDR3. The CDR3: CSATTHRMDTEAFF. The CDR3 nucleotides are TGCAGCGCCACAACCCACAGGATGGACACTGAAGCTTTCTTT.

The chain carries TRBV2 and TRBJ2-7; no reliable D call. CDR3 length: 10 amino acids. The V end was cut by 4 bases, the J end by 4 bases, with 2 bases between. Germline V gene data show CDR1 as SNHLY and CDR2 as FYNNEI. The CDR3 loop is CASSAYEQYF. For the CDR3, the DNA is TGTGCCAGCAGTGCGTACGAGCAGTACTTC. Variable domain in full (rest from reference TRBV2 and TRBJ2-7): EPEVTQTPSHQVTQMGQEVILRCVPISNHLYFYWYRQILGQKVEFLVSFYNNEISEKSEIFDDQFSVERPDGSNFTLKIRSTKLEDSAMYFCASSAYEQYFGPGTRLTVT.

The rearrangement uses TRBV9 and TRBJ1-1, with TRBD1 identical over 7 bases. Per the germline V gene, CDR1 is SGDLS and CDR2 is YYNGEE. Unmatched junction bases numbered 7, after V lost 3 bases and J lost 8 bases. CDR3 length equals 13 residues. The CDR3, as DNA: TGTGCCAGCAGCGCGACAGGGCAATCCGAAGCTTTCTTT. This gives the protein CASSATGQSEAFF.

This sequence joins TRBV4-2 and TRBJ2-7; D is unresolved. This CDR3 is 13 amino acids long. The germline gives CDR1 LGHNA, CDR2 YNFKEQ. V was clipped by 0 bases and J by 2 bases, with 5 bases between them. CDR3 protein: CASSQDQTYEQYF. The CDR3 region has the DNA TGTGCCAGCAGCCAAGATCAGACCTACGAGCAGTACTTC.

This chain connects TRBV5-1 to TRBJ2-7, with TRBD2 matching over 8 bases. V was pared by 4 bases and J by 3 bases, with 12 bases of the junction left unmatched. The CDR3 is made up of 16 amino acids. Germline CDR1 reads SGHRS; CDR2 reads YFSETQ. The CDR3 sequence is CASSPGGGLSIYEQYF. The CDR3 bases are TGCGCCAGCAGCCCCGGGGGGGGACTGTCGATCTACGAGCAGTACTTC.

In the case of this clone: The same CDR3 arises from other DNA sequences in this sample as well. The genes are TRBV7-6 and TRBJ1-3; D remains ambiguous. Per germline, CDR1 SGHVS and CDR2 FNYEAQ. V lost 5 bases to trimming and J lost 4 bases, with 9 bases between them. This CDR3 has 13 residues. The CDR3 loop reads CASSPGGGNTIYF. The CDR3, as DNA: TGTGCCAGCAGCCCGGGAGGAGGAAACACCATATATTTT.

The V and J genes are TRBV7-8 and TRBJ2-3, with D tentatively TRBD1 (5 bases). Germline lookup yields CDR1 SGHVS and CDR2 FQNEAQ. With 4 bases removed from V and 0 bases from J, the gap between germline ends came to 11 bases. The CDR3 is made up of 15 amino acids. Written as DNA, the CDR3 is TGTGCCAGCAGCTGGGGCGTTCCTAGCACAGATACGCAGTATTTT. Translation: CASSWGVPSTDTQYF.

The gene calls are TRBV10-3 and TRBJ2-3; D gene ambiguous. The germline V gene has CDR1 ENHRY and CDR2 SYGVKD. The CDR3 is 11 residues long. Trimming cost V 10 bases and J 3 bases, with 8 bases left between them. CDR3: CATRSTDTQYF. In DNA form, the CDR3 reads TGTGCCACACGGTCTACAGATACGCAGTATTTT.

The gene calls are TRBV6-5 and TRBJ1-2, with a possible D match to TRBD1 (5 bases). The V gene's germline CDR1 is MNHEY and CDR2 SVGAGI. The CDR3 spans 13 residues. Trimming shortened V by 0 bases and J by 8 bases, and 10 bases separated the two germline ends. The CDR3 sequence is CASSYSGGAGYTF. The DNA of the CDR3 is TGTGCCAGCAGTTACTCGGGAGGGGCCGGCTACACCTTC.

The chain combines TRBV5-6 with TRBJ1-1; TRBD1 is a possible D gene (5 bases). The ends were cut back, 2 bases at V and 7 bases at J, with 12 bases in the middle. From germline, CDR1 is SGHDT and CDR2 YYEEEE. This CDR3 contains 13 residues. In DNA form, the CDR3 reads TGTGCCAGCAGCTTCCACAGGCGAAGTGAAGCTTTCTTT. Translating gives CASSFHRRSEAFF.

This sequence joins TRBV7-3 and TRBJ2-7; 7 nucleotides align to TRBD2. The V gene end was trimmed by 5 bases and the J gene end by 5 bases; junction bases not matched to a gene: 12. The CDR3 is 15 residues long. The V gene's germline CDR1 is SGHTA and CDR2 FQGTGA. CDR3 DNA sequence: TGTGCCAGCAGCCCTAGACTAGCAGGAGGCCACGAGCAGTACTTC. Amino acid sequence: CASSPRLAGGHEQYF.

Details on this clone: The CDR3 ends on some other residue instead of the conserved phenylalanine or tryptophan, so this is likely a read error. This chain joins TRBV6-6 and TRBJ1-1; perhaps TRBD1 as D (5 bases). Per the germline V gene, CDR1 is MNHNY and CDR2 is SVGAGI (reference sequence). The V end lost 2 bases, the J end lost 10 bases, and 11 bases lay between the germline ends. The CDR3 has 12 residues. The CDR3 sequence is CASSYGASGAFL. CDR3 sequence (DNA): TGTGCCAGCAGTTACGGGGCCTCCGGAGCTTTCCTT.

Written as DNA, the CDR3 is TGTGCCAGTAGTGCCGAACATCAGGGGAACACTGAAGCTTTCTTT. Translation gives CASSAEHQGNTEAFF. The genes are TRBV19 and TRBJ1-1; D is possibly TRBD1 (5 bases). This CDR3 region has 15 residues. V lost 5 bases, J lost 1 base, and 14 bases lay in between. The germline gives CDR1 LNHDA, CDR2 SQIVND (reference sequence).

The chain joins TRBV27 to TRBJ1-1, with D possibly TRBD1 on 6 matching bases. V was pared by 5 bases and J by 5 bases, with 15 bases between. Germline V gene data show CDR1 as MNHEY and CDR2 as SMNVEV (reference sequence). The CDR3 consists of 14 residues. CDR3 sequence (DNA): TGTGCCAGCAGTAGGGGGGGCTCTGGAACTGAAGCTTTCTTT. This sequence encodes CASSRGGSGTEAFF.

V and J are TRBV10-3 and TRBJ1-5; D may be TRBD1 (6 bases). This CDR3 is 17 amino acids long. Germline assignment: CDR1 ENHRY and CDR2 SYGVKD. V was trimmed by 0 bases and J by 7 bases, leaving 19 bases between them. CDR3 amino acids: CAISESLSGQLHQPQHF. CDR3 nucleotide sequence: TGTGCCATCAGTGAGTCCTTGTCCGGACAGTTGCACCAGCCCCAGCATTTT.

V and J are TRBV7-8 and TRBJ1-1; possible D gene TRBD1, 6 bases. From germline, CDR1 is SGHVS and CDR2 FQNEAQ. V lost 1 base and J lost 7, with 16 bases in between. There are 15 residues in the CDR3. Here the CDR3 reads CASSLVAGAGGEAFF. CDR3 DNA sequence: TGTGCCAGCAGCTTAGTGGCGGGGGCGGGTGGTGAAGCTTTCTTT.

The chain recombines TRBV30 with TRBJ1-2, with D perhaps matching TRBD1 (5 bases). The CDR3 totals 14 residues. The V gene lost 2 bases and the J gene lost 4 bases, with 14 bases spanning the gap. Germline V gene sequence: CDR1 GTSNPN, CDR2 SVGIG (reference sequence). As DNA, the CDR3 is TGTGCCTGGAGTCCATCGACAGTAGCCTATGGCTACACCTTC. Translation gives CAWSPSTVAYGYTF.